This entry lists 15 T cell receptor beta chains sequenced from one sample in a study of CXCR3-negative and CXCR3-positive naive CD8 T cells. The authors prepared UMI-labeled TRB cDNA libraries by 5' RACE. TCRdb derives one entry per CDR3 protein from the 5' RACE reads, leaving out DNA. The ten most abundant clones cover approximately 1.4% of a sample with approximately 56,000 distinct CDR3 sequences. The sample was naive CXCR3- CD8+ T cells from blood. Subset given: CD45RO-CCR7+CD27+CD95- naive CD8+ T cells lacking CXCR3 (TNR3-). The receptor source for this set is a human donor in good health. Some clones in this sample may be carry-over from other donors' samples.

The chain recombines TRBV5-1 with TRBJ1-1; TCRdb proposes TRBD1, but this gene call is untestable without DNA. Germline V gene data show CDR1 as SGHRS and CDR2 as YFSETQ. CDR3 length: 14 residues. CDR3: CASSSGQGNTEAFF.

The chain is built from TRBV11-2 and TRBJ2-3; lacking DNA, the TRBD1 call made by TCRdb goes unchecked. The CDR3 loop spans 12 amino acids. Germline V gene lookup returns CDR1 SGHAT and CDR2 FQNNGV. The CDR3 is CASWGATDTQYF. The full variable domain, its missing parts supplied by reference TRBV11-2 and TRBJ2-3, is EAGVAQSPRYKIIEKRQSVAFWCNPISGHATLYWYQQILGQGPKLLIQFQNNGVVDDSQLPKDRFSAERLKGVDSTLKIQPAKLEDSAVYLCASWGATDTQYFGPGTRLTVL.

The genes are TRBV4-3 and TRBJ2-1; without DNA, the TCRdb call of TRBD1 cannot be checked. The CDR3 contains 16 residues. Germline V gives CDR1 LGHNA, CDR2 YSLEER. CDR3 loop: CASSQGQGSSYNEQFF.

This chain's CDR3 is CSVASGRTTDTQYF. This chain connects TRBV29-1 to TRBJ2-3; as DNA is missing, the TRBD2 call by TCRdb cannot be tested. This CDR3 contains 14 residues. Germline loops: CDR1 SQVTM, CDR2 ANQGSEA.

The gene calls are TRBV7-9 and TRBJ1-4; the TCRdb call, TRBD1, lacks DNA for checking. This CDR3 spans 15 amino acids. The germline V gene encodes CDR1 SEHNR and CDR2 FQNEAQ (reference sequence). The CDR3 reads CASSFLKQGGEKLFF.

CDR3 amino acids: CAISESKGTSGKNIQYF. The chain recombines TRBV10-3 with TRBJ2-4. Germline CDR1 is ENHRY and CDR2 is SYGVKD. The length of the CDR3 is 17 residues.

CDR3 protein: CAISESGGGNSYEQYF. The chain couples TRBV10-3 to TRBJ2-7; as DNA is missing, the TRBD1 call by TCRdb cannot be tested. Per germline, CDR1 ENHRY and CDR2 SYGVKD. There are 16 residues in the CDR3.

This chain uses TRBV29-1 with TRBJ2-1; absent DNA, TCRdb's TRBD1 call cannot be checked. The germline gives CDR1 SQVTM, CDR2 ANQGSEA. The CDR3 covers 21 residues. The CDR3: CSVEGFMWETGSLSSYNEQFF.

The chain is built from TRBV6-5 and TRBJ2-3. Per germline, CDR1 MNHEY and CDR2 SVGAGI. The CDR3 has 16 amino acids. The CDR3 sequence is CASSATYYRRTDTQYF.

The chain combines TRBV14 with TRBJ1-1; absent DNA, TCRdb's TRBD1 call cannot be checked. Germline V gene data show CDR1 as SGHDN and CDR2 as FVKESK. This CDR3 has 15 residues. The chain's CDR3 is CASSQGTGGWTEAFF. The complete variable domain, with remaining parts taken from reference TRBV14 and TRBJ1-1, reads EAGVTQFPSHSVIEKGQTVTLRCDPISGHDNLYWYRRVMGKEIKFLLHFVKESKQDESGMPNNRFLAERTGGTYSTLKVQPAELEDSGVYFCASSQGTGGWTEAFFGQGTRLTVV.

The rearrangement uses TRBV29-1 and TRBJ2-5; there is no DNA to check the TCRdb D call of TRBD2. The CDR3 spans 14 residues. Germline assignment: CDR1 SQVTM and CDR2 ANQGSEA. CDR3 region: CSVVLLAGQETQYF.

The V gene is TRBV28, the J gene TRBJ2-7; the D call of TRBD1 rests on TCRdb alone, since no DNA is present to check it. CDR3 length equals 16 residues. Germline V gene sequence: CDR1 MDHEN, CDR2 SYDVKM. The CDR3 spells CASSTTRTVPYYEQYF.

V and J are TRBV12-3 or TRBV12-4 and TRBJ2-5; the D call of TRBD2 rests on TCRdb alone, since no DNA is present to check it. The CDR3 sequence is 13 residues long. The CDR3 is CASSSLAGETQYF.

The chain uses TRBV20-1 and TRBJ1-3. From germline, CDR1 is DFQATT and CDR2 SNEGSKA (reference sequence). This CDR3 region has 14 residues. CDR3 residues: CSAIPVGYGNTIYF.

The V and J genes are TRBV10-3 and TRBJ2-7. The length of the CDR3 is 14 residues. Germline V lookup: CDR1 ENHRY, CDR2 SYGVKD. The chain's CDR3 is CAISESLGYYEQYF.